These 10 T cell receptor beta chains were sequenced from one sample in a study of beta chain features in type 1 diabetes. Broader study findings: Shorter TCRB CDR3s, moderately but significantly so, marked every one of the four CD4+ subsets in Type 1 diabetes patients.

The whole isolated RNA underwent reverse transcription, so sequencing captured expressed TCRB transcripts. Here immunoSEQ multiplex PCR was the method, and the copy in TCRdb shows in-frame clones only, minus some. Of some 360,000 clones in the sample, 8% to 10% were seen once. The antigens for these receptors are not known. Input material: central memory CD4+ T cells from blood. These receptors all stem from a man aged 25-45 years with type 1 diabetes.

The chain employs TRBV9 and TRBJ2-2, with 11 bases aligning to TRBD2. The CDR3 is 16 residues long. J gave up 7 bases and V 3 bases, and 8 bases lay outside the gene matches. Germline V lookup: CDR1 SGDLS, CDR2 YYNGEE. Here the CDR3 DNA reads TGTGCCAGCAGCGCCCGTCTAGCGGGAGGCGGCGGGGAGCTGTTTTTT. As protein: CASSARLAGGGGELFF.

The chain joins TRBV2 to TRBJ1-1; no firm D call. The CDR3 sequence is 14 residues long. Looked up from germline, CDR1 is SNHLY and CDR2 is FYNNEI. Trimming left V 5 bases short and J 1 base short, with 11 bases between. CDR3 bases: TGTGCCAGCAGTTTCTCGGCAGGGAACACTGAAGCTTTCTTT. It yields the protein CASSFSAGNTEAFF. Supplemented by reference TRBV2 and TRBJ1-1, the full variable domain reads EPEVTQTPSHQVTQMGQEVILRCVPISNHLYFYWYRQILGQKVEFLVSFYNNEISEKSEIFDDQFSVERPDGSNFTLKIRSTKLEDSAMYFCASSFSAGNTEAFFGQGTRLTVV.

This clone was recorded a few times. The CDR3, as DNA: TGTGCCAGCAGCTTGGACAGGGGATACAATGAGCAGTTCTTC. The encoded protein is CASSLDRGYNEQFF. The V gene is TRBV11-3, the J gene TRBJ2-1, with 9 bases that match TRBD1. This CDR3 region has 14 residues. From germline, CDR1 is SGHNT and CDR2 YENEEA. Trimming cost V 3 bases and J 4 bases; bases outside gene matches: 1.

V gene TRBV30 combines with J gene TRBJ1-5, with unresolved D. Germline lookup yields CDR1 GTSNPN and CDR2 SVGIG (reference sequence). The V gene lost 4 bases and the J gene lost 0 bases, with 7 bases spanning the gap. This CDR3 comprises 13 residues. This chain's CDR3 is CAWTGGSNQPQHF. The CDR3 DNA reads TGTGCCTGGACTGGCGGTAGCAATCAGCCCCAGCATTTT.

This chain links TRBV7-2 with TRBJ2-7, with 13 nucleotides matching TRBD2. V was clipped by 6 bases and J by 1 base; unmatched bases: 6. Per germline, CDR1 SGHTA and CDR2 FQGNSA. The CDR3 extends over 16 amino acids. This chain's CDR3 is CASRQPGLAGSYEQYF. The CDR3 DNA is TGTGCCAGCAGACAACCGGGACTAGCGGGATCCTACGAGCAGTACTTC.

The genes are TRBV27 and TRBJ2-2; 7 bases are a match to TRBD1. Trimming at V came to 7 bases and at J to 2 bases, leaving 13 bases not matched to a gene. Germline values: CDR1 MNHEY, CDR2 SMNVEV (reference sequence). The CDR3 totals 17 residues. In DNA form, the CDR3 reads TGTGCCAGCATAAGAGGGTACAGGGGAGTAAACACCGGGGAGCTGTTTTTT. The encoded protein is CASIRGYRGVNTGELFF.

This clone has more than one count but fewer than ten. The chain carries TRBV19 and TRBJ2-1; D gene uncertain. The CDR3 is 12 amino acids. V lost 7 bases, J lost 8 bases, and 12 bases lay in between. Germline CDR1 LNHDA, CDR2 SQIVND (reference sequence). The CDR3, as DNA: TGTGCCAGTAATGGTAGATTCGATGAGCAGTTCTTC. Encoded protein: CASNGRFDEQFF.

This chain links TRBV7-3 with TRBJ2-1; 14 bases are a match to TRBD2. Losses at the gene ends were 6 bases for V and 6 bases for J; bases not matched to a gene: 4. Germline V gene sequence: CDR1 SGHTA, CDR2 FQGTGA. The CDR3 contains 15 residues. As DNA, the CDR3 is TGTGCCAGCAGGACGGGGACTAGCGGGAGCAATGAGCAGTTCTTC. Translated: CASRTGTSGSNEQFF. Full variable domain (outside the CDR3, taken from reference TRBV7-3 and TRBJ2-1): GAGVSQTPSNKVTEKGKYVELRCDPISGHTALYWYRQSLGQGPEFLIYFQGTGAADDSGLPNDRFFAVRPEGSVSTLKIQRTERGDSAVYLCASRTGTSGSNEQFFGPGTRLTVL.

This clone was detected a few times. V is TRBV7-9 and J is TRBJ1-1; the match to TRBD1 covers 9 bases. The CDR3 extends over 14 amino acids. Trimming at V came to 4 bases and at J to 4 bases, leaving 4 bases not matched to a gene. Germline V gives CDR1 SEHNR, CDR2 FQNEAQ (reference sequence). CDR3 amino acids: CASSSRQGGTEAFF. In DNA, the CDR3 is TGTGCCAGCAGCTCCAGACAGGGGGGCACTGAAGCTTTCTTT.

This clone has only a few counts. The chain joins TRBV2 to TRBJ2-4; no clear D gene. The ends were cut back, 2 bases at V and 9 bases at J, with 14 bases in the middle. The CDR3 is made up of 14 amino acids. Germline values: CDR1 SNHLY, CDR2 FYNNEI. As DNA, the CDR3 is TGTGCCAGCAGTGAAATTTACTGGGTCCCCATTCAGTACTTC. Encoded protein: CASSEIYWVPIQYF.